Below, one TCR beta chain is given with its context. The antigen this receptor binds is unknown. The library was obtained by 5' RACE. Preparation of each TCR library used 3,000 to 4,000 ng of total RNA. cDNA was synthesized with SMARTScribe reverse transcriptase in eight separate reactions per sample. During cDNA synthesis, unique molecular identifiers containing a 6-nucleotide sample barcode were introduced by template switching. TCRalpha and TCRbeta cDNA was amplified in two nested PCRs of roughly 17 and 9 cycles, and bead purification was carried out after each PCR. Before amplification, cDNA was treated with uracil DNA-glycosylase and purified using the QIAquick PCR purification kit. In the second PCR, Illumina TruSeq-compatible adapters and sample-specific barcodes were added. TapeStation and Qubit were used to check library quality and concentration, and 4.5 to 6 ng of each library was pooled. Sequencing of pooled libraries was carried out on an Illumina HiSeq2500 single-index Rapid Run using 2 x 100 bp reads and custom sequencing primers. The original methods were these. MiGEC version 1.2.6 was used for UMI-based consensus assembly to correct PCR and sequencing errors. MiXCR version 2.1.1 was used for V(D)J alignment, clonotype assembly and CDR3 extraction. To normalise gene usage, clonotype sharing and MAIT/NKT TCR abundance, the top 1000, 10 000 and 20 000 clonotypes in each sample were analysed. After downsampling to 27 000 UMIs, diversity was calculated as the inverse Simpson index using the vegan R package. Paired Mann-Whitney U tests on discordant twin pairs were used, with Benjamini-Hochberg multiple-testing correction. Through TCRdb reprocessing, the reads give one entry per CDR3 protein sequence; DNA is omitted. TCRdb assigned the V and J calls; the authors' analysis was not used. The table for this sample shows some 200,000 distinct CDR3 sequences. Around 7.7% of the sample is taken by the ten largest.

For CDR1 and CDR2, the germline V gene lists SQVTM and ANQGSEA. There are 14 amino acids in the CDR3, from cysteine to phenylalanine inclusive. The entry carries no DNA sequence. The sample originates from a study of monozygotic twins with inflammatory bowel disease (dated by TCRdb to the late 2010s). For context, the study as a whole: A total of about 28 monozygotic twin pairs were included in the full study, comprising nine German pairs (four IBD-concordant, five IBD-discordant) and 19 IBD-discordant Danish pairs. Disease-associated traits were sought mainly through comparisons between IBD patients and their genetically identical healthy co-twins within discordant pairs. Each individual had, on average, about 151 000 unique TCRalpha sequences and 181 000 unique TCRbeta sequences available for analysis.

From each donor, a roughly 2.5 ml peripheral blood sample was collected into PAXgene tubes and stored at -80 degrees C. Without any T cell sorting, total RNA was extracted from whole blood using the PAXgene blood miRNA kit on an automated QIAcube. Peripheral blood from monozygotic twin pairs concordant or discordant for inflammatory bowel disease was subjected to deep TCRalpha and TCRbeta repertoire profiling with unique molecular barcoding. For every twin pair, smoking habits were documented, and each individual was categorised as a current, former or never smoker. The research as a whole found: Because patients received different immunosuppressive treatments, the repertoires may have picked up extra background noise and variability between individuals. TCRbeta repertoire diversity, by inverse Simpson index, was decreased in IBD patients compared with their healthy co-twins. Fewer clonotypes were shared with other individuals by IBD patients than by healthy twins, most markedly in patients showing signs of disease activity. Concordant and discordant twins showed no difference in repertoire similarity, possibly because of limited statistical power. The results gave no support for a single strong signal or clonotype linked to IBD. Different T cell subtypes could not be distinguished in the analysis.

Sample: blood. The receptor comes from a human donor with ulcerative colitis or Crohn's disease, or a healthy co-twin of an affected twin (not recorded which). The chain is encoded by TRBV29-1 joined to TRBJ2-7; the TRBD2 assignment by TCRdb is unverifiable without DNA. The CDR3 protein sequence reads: CSVEDPGGAYEQYF.